The 4 T cell receptor beta chains in this list originate from one sample, sequenced in a study of lymphopenia after photon versus proton radiotherapy. Sequencing was performed with immunoSEQ multiplex PCR; in TCRdb, only in-frame clones are kept and a portion is missing. The sample shows about 5,000 clones, 88% of them seen only once. The material was peripheral blood, obtained from a patient treated with photon-based radiotherapy. These receptors originate from a man under 40 with gastric cancer.

For the CDR3, the DNA is TGTGCCACCAGCAGATCCCGAGGCGGGAGAGTCACCGGGGAGCTGTTTTTT. Translated, it gives CATSRSRGGRVTGELFF. J is TRBJ2-2 and V is TRBV15, with TRBD2 matching over 7 bases. The CDR3 sequence is 17 residues long. The J segment lost 4 bases and the V segment lost 2 bases, leaving 10 bases of the junction unmatched. In germline, CDR1 is LNHNV, CDR2 YYDKDF (reference sequence).

The chain carries TRBV2 and TRBJ2-5; TRBD2 matches 9 bases. With 4 bases clipped from V and 9 bases from J, the junction kept 6 bases outside the gene matches. Germline V gives CDR1 SNHLY, CDR2 FYNNEI. The CDR3 has 13 amino acids. The CDR3 protein is CASSGGGGIAQYF. The CDR3 DNA sequence: TGTGCCAGCAGTGGCGGGGGGGGTATAGCCCAGTACTTC. The full variable domain, in which reference TRBV2 and TRBJ2-5 provide the parts outside the CDR3, is EPEVTQTPSHQVTQMGQEVILRCVPISNHLYFYWYRQILGQKVEFLVSFYNNEISEKSEIFDDQFSVERPDGSNFTLKIRSTKLEDSAMYFCASSGGGGIAQYFGPGTRLLVL.

This chain uses TRBV6-5 with TRBJ1-2, with TRBD1 identical over 8 bases. This CDR3 spans 13 amino acids. J gave up 4 bases and V 6 bases, and 4 bases lay outside the gene matches. The germline V gene encodes CDR1 MNHEY and CDR2 SVGAGI. The CDR3 protein is CASRRTGIYGYTF. The CDR3 DNA reads TGTGCCAGCAGGCGGACAGGGATCTATGGCTACACCTTC.

The chain recombines TRBV4-2 with TRBJ2-7; TRBD1 matches 7 bases. Germline V lookup: CDR1 LGHNA, CDR2 YNFKEQ. The V and J ends lost 1 base and 7 bases, in that order; junction bases with no gene match: 7. This CDR3 has 14 residues. Here the CDR3 DNA reads TGTGCCAGCAGCCAAGCCAGGGGGAGTAGGGAGCAGTACTTC. Translated, it gives CASSQARGSREQYF.